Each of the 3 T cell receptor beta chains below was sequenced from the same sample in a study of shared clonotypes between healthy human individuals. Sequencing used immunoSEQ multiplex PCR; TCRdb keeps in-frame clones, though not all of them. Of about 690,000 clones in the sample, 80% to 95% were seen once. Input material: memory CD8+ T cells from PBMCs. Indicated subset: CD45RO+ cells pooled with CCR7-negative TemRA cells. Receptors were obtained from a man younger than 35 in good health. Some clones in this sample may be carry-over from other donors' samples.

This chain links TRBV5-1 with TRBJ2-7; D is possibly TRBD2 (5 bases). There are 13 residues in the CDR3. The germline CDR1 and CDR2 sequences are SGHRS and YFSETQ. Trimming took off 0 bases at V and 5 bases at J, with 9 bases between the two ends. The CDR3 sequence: CASSLEAVDEQYF. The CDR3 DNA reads TGCGCCAGCAGCTTGGAAGCGGTAGACGAGCAGTACTTC. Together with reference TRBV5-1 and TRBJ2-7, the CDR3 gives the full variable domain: KAGVTQTPRYLIKTRGQQVTLSCSPISGHRSVSWYQQTPGQGLQFLFEYFSETQRNKGNFPGRFSGRQFSNSRSEMNVSTLELGDSALYLCASSLEAVDEQYFGPGTRLTVT.

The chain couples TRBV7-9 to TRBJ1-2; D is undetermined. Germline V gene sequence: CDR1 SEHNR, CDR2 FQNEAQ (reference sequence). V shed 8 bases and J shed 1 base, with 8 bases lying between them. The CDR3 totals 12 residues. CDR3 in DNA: TGTGCCAGCGGCAGTAATAACTATGGCTACACCTTC. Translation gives CASGSNNYGYTF.

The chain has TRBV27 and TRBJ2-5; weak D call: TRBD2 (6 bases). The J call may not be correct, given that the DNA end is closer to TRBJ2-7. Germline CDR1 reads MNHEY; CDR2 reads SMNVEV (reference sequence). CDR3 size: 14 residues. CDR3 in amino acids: CASSLRGNAYEQYF. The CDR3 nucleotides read TGTGCCAGCAGTTTACGCGGGAATGCCTACGAGCAGTACTTC.